The sequence of this TCR beta chain was determined in a study of blood T cell repertoires in COVID-19. Study information: Sources were T cells, B-cell-depleted T cells, or PBMCs; the material itself was cDNA or gDNA.

Adults between roughly 18 and 90 years of age took part from fewer than 30 US areas. The CDR3 has 15 residues. The germline V gene encodes CDR1 MNHNS and CDR2 SASEGT. J lost 4 bases, V lost 3 bases, and 7 bases had no gene match. Authors' data handling: Reference gene primer amplification gave nucleated cell count estimates. Libraries were prepared by immunoSEQ multiplex PCR; TCRdb keeps only in-frame clonotypes and omits some of them. V and J calls and clone size are given by that table; D and trimming were obtained from the DNA. Of 160,000 or so clones in the sample, about 88% were seen once. V gene TRBV6-1 combines with J gene TRBJ1-1, with 8 positions matching TRBD1. The sequenced material came from PBMCs or T cells enriched from blood (not recorded which). The TCR was taken from a human donor with acute COVID-19. The donor label of this sample is uncertain. The CDR3 bases are TGTGCCAGCAGTGACGGACACAGGGGGAGCACTGAAGCTTTCTTT. Translating it yields CASSDGHRGSTEAFF.